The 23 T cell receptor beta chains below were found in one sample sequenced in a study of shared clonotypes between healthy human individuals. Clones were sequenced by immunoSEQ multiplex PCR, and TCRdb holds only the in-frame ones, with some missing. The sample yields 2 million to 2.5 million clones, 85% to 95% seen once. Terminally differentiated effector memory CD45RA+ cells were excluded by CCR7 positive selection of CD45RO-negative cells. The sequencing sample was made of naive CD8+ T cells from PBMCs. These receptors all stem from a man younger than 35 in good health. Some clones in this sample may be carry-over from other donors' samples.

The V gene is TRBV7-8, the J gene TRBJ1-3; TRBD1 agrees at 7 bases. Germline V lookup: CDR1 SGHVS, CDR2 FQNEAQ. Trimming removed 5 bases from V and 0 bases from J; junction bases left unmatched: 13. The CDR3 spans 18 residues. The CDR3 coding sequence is TGTGCCAGCAGCCACCCACGGGACAGCTCTAACTCTGGAAACACCATATATTTT. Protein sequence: CASSHPRDSSNSGNTIYF.

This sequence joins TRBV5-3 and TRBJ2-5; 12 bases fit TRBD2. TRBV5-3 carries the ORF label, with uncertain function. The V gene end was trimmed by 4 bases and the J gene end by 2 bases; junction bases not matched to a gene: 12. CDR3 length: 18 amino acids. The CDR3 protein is CARSRHGLAGRFQETQYF. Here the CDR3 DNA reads TGTGCCAGAAGCCGCCATGGACTAGCGGGAAGGTTTCAAGAGACCCAGTACTTC.

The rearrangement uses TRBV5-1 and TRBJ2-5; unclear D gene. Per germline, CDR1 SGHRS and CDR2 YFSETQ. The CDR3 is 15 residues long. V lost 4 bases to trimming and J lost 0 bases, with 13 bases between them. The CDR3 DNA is TGCGCCAGCAGCCAGGATAAGCAGTACCAAGAGACCCAGTACTTC. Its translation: CASSQDKQYQETQYF.

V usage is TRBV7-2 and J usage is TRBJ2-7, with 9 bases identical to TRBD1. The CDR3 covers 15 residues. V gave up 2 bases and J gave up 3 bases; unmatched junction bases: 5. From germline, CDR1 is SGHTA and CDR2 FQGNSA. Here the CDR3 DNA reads TGTGCCAGCAGCTTAAGGGGACAGGGAGTCTACGAGCAGTACTTC. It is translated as CASSLRGQGVYEQYF.

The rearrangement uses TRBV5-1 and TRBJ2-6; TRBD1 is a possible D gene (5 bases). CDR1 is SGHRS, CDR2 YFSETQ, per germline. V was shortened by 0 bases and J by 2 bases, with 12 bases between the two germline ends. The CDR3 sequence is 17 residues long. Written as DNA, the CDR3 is TGCGCCAGCAGCTTGGATTTAAGGGGAACTGGGGCCAACGTCCTGACTTTC. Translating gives CASSLDLRGTGANVLTF.

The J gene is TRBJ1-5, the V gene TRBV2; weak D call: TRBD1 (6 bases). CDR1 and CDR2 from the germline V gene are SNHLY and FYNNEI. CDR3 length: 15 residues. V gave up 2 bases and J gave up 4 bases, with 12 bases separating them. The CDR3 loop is CASSERGPYNQPQHF. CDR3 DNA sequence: TGTGCCAGCAGTGAACGGGGGCCTTATAATCAGCCCCAGCATTTT.

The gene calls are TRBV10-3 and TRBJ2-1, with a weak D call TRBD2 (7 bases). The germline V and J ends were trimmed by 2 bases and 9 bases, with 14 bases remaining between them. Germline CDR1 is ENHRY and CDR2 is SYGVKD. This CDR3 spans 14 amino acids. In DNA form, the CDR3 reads TGTGCCATCAGTGAGGGGCAGGGAGGGGGTGAGCAGTTCTTC. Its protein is CAISEGQGGGEQFF.

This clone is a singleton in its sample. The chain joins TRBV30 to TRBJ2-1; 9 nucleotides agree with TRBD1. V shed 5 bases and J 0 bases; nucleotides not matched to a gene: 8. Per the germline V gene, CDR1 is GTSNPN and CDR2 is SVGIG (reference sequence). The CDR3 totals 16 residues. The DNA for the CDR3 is TGTGCCTGGTCGCCCGGGACAGGGACCTCCTACAATGAGCAGTTCTTC. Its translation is CAWSPGTGTSYNEQFF.

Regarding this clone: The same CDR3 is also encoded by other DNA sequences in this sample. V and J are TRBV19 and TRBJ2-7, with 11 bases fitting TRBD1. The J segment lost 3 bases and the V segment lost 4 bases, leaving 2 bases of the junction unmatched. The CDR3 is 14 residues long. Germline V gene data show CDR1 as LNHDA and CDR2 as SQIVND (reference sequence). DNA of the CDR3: TGTGCCAGTAGTAGCGGGACAGGGGGCTACGAGCAGTACTTC. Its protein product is CASSSGTGGYEQYF. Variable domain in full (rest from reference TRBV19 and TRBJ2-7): DGGITQSPKYLFRKEGQNVTLSCEQNLNHDAMYWYRQDPGQGLRLIYYSQIVNDFQKGDIAEGYSVSREKKESFPLTVTSAQKNPTAFYLCASSSGTGGYEQYFGPGTRLTVT.

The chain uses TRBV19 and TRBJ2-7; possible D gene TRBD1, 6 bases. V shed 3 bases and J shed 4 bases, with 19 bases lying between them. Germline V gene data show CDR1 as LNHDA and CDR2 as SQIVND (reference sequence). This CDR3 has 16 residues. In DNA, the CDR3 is TGTGCCAGTAGTATTGGCCCCCTGAGTACAGGGTACGAGCAGTACTTC. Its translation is CASSIGPLSTGYEQYF.

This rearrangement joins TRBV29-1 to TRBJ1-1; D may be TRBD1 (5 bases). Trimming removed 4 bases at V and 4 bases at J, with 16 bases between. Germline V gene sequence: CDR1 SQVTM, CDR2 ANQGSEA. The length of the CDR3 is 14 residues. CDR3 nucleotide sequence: TGCAGCGTTGTGTTCAAGGCGGGGGGCACTGAAGCTTTCTTT. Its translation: CSVVFKAGGTEAFF.

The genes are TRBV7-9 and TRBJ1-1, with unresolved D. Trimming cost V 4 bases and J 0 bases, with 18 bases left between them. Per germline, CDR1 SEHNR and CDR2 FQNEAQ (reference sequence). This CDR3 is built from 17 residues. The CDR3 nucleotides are TGTGCCAGCAGCTCCTCTCGCCGAGAGGCGGTGAACACTGAAGCTTTCTTT. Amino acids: CASSSSRREAVNTEAFF.

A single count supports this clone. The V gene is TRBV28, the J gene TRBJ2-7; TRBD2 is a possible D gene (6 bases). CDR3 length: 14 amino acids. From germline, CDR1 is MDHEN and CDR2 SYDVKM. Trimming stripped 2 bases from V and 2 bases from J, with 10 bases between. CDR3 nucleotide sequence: TGTGCCAGCAGTTTAAGAGGGGAGGCCTACGAGCAGTACTTC. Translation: CASSLRGEAYEQYF. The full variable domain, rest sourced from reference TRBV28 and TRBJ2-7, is DVKVTQSSRYLVKRTGEKVFLECVQDMDHENMFWYRQDPGLGLRLIYFSYDVKMKEKGDIPEGYSVSREKKERFSLILESASTNQTSMYLCASSLRGEAYEQYFGPGTRLTVT.

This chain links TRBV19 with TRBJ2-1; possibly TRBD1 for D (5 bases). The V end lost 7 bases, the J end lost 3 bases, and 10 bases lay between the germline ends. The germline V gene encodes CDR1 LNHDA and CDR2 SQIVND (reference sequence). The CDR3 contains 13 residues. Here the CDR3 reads CASKETVYNEQFF. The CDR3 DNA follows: TGTGCCAGTAAAGAGACAGTCTACAATGAGCAGTTCTTC.

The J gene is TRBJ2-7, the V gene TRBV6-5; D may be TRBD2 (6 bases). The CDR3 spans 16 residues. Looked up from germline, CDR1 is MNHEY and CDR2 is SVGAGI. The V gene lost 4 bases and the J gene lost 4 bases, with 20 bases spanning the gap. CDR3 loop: CASSFEGTTRMYEQYF. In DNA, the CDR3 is TGTGCCAGCAGTTTTGAAGGGACGACTAGAATGTACGAGCAGTACTTC.

The CDR3: CASTAATSGSGTDTQYF. DNA for the CDR3: TGTGCCAGCACCGCGGCCACTAGCGGGAGTGGCACAGATACGCAGTATTTT. This sequence joins TRBV27 and TRBJ2-3, with 11 nucleotides matching TRBD2. Germline assignment: CDR1 MNHEY and CDR2 SMNVEV (reference sequence). V dropped 7 bases and J dropped 1; count of bases not matched to a gene: 10. The CDR3 contains 17 residues.

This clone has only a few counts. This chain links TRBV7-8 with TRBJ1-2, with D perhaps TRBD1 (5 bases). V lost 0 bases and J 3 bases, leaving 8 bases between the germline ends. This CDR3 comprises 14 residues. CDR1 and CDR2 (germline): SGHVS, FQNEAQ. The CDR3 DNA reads TGTGCCAGCAGCTTAGCGTCCAGGGACTATGGCTACACCTTC. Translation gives CASSLASRDYGYTF.

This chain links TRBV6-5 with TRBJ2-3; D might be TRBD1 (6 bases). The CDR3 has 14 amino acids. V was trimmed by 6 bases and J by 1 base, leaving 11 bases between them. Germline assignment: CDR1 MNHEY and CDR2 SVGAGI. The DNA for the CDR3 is TGTGCCAGCAGACCTCGACAGGGCACAGATACGCAGTATTTT. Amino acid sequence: CASRPRQGTDTQYF.

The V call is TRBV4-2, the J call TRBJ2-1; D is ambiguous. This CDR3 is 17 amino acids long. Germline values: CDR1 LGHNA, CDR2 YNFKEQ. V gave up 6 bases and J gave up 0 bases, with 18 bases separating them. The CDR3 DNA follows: TGTGCCAGCAGAGGTGCCACACCAGGCGACTCCTACAATGAGCAGTTCTTC. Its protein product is CASRGATPGDSYNEQFF.

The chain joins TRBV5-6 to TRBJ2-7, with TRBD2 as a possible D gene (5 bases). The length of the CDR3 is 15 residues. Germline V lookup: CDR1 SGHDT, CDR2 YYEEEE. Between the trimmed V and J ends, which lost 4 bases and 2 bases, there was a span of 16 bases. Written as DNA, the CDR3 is TGTGCCAGCAGCCAGATAGCGTCTGTACCCTACGAGCAGTACTTC. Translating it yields CASSQIASVPYEQYF. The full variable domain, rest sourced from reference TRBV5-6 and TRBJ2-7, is DAGVTQSPTHLIKTRGQQVTLRCSPKSGHDTVSWYQQALGQGPQFIFQYYEEEERQRGNFPDRFSGHQFPNYSSELNVNALLLGDSALYLCASSQIASVPYEQYFGPGTRLTVT.

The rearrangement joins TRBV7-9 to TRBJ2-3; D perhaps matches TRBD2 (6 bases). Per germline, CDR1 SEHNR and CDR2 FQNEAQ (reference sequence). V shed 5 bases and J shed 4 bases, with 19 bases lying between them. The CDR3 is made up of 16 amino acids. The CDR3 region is CASSPTLLAPPDTQYF. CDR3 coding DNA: TGTGCCAGCAGCCCCACGCTACTAGCTCCCCCAGATACGCAGTATTTT.

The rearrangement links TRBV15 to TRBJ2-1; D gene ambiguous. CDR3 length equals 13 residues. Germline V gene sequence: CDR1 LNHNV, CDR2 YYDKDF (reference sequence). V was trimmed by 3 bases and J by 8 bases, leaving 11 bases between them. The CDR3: CATSSAPRDEQFF. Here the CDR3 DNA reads TGTGCCACCAGCAGCGCGCCTAGAGATGAGCAGTTCTTC.

The CDR3: CASSESFRDTGELFF. The DNA of the CDR3 is TGCGCCAGCAGTGAGAGTTTTAGGGACACCGGGGAGCTGTTTTTT. The rearrangement links TRBV10-1 to TRBJ2-2; D unresolved. V lost 2 bases and J 3 bases, leaving 10 bases between the germline ends. The CDR3 consists of 15 residues. Germline V gene sequence: CDR1 WNHNN, CDR2 SYGVQD (reference sequence).